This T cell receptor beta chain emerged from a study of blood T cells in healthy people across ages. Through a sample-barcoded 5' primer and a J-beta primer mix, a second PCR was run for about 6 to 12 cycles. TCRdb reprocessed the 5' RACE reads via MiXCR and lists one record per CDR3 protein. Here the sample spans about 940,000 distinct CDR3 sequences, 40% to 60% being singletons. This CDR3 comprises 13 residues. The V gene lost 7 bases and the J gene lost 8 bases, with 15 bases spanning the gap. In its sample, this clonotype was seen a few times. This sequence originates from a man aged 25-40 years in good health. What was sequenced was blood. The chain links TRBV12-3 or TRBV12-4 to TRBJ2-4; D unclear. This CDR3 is CASTPKSGYIQYF. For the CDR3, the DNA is TGTGCCAGCACCCCTAAGTCGGGCTACATTCAGTACTTC.